This TCR beta chain was profiled in a study of identical twins. Study-wide points: Abundant beta clonotypes from cord blood had fewer insertions, unlike memory repertoires, which showed none.

TCRdb processed the 5' RACE reads anew with MiXCR; each CDR3 protein has one entry. Counted here are about 530,000 distinct CDR3 sequences, 20% to 25% occurring once; the ten biggest clones make up 0.4% to 0.6%. This clonotype was picked up a small number of times. What it binds is unknown. From germline, CDR1 is SNHLY and CDR2 FYNNEI. CDR3 length: 14 residues. The V and J ends lost 0 bases and 1 base respectively, with 6 bases between them. The sample also formed part of further work on yellow fever vaccine responses in identical twins.

Sequencing used CD4+ T cells sorted from blood. This clonotype was sampled from a woman between 18 and 29 years old in good health. The chain uses TRBV2 and TRBJ1-1; the D is unclear. CDR3 nucleotide sequence: TGTGCCAGCAGTGAAGCGGGCAGGAACACTGAAGCTTTCTTT. Amino acids: CASSEAGRNTEAFF.